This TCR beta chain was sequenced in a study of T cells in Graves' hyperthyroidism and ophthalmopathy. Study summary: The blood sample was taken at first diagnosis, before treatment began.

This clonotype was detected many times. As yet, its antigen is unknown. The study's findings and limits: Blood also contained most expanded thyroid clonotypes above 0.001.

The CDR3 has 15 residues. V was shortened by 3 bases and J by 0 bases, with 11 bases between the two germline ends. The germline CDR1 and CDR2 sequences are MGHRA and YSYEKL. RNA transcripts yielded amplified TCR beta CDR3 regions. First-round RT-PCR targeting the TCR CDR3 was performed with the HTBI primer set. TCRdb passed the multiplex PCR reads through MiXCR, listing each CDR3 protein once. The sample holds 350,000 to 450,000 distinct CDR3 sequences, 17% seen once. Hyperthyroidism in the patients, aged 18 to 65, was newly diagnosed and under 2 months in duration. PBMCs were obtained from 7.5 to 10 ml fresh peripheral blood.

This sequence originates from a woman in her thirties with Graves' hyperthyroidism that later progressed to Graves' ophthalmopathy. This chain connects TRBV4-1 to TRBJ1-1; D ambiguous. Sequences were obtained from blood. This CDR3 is CASSQPLVLNTEAFF. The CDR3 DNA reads TGCGCCAGCAGCCAGCCACTAGTTTTGAACACTGAAGCTTTCTTT.